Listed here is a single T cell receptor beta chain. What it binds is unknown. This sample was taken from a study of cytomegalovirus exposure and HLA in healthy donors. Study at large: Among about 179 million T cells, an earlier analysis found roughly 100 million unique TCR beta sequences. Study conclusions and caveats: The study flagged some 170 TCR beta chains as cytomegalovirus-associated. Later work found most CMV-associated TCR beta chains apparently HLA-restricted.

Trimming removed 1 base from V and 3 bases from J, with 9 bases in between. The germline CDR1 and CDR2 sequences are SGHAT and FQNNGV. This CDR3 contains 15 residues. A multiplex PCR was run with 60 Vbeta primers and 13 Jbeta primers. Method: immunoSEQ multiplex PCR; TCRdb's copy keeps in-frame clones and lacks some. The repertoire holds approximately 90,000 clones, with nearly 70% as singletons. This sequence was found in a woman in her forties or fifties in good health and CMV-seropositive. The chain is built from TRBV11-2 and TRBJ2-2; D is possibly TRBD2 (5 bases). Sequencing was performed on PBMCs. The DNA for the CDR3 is TGTGCCAGCAGCTTAGTGGGAGCGTACACCGGGGAGCTGTTTTTT. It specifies CASSLVGAYTGELFF.